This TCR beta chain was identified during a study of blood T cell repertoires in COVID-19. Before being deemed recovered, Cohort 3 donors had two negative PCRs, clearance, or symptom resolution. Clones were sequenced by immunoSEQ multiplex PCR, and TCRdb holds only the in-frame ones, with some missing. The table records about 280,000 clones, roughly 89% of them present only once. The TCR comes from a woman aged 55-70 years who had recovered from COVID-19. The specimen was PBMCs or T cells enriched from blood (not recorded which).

As DNA, the CDR3 is TGTGCCAGCAGTTTAAATATCCCCTATTCACCCCTCCACTTT. It encodes CASSLNIPYSPLHF. The chain is built from TRBV27 and TRBJ1-6; D not resolved. Germline V gene lookup returns CDR1 MNHEY and CDR2 SMNVEV (reference sequence). V shed 2 bases and J shed 8 bases, with 10 bases lying between them. This CDR3 is built from 14 residues.